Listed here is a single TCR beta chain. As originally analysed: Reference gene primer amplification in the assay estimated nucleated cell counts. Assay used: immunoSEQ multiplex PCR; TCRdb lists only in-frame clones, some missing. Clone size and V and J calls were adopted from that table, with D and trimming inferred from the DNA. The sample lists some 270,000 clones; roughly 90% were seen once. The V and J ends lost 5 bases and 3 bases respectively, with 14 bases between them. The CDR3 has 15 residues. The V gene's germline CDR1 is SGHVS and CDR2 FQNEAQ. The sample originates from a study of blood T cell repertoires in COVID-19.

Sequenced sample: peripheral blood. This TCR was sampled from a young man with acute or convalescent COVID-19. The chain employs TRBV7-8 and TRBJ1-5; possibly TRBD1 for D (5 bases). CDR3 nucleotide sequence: TGTGCCAGCAGCCGGATTTCAGGGCCCAATCAGCCCCAGCATTTT. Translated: CASSRISGPNQPQHF.